The source of this T cell receptor (beta chain) is a study of PD-1 blockade in classical Hodgkin lymphoma. The repertoire was sequenced with immunoSEQ multiplex PCR; TCRdb's copy has only in-frame clones and lacks some. This sample has about 84,000 clones, with 89% found just once. Study observations and caveats: Newly diagnosed and completely responding patients shared comparable baseline diversity. When set against healthy donors, newly diagnosed patients were reported to show lower baseline TCR diversity.

Each and every patient relapsed after autologous stem cell transplantation, and patients got differing brentuximab vedotin exposure. Trimming cost V 5 bases and J 0 bases; bases outside gene matches: 2. The CDR3 runs to 15 residues. Germline V lookup: CDR1 WNHNN, CDR2 SYGVQD (reference sequence). In the case of this clone: What it recognizes is unknown.

This sequence was found in a human donor with classical Hodgkin lymphoma. The sample was peripheral blood mononuclear cells (PBMCs), taken at baseline. This sequence joins TRBV10-1 and TRBJ2-2, with 8 bases aligning to TRBD1. This CDR3 reads CASSPGGSNTGELFF. CDR3 sequence (DNA): TGCGCCAGCAGTCCAGGGGGCTCGAACACCGGGGAGCTGTTTTTT.